Below, 7 T cell receptor beta chains from the same sample are listed, as sequenced in a study of identical twins (dated by TCRdb to about 2016). The library was prepared using 5' RACE. Sequenced using an Illumina HiSeq 2000. TCRdb reanalyzed the raw reads on its own, using fastp at Q25 for trimming and MiXCR for clone calling, and kept in-frame beta chains. Identical CDR3 protein sequences are pooled into one entry, listed with their most common genes and DNA. Counted in this sample were 250,000 or so distinct CDR3 sequences; roughly 7% of them appeared once. The ten largest clones represent roughly 3.6% of the sample. A further study also used this sample, focusing on yellow fever vaccine responses in identical twins.

The source material was memory (CD45RO+) T cells sorted from blood. Reading the label with the study, this specimen's cell subset or site is: CD45RO+ enriched T cells. The receptors stem from a woman between 18 and 29 years old in good health.

In its sample, this clonotype was seen many times. This chain connects TRBV12-3 or TRBV12-4 to TRBJ2-3, with 7 bases that match TRBD1. The CDR3 is made up of 16 amino acids. Germline trimming cut 5 bases from V and 0 bases from J; bases unmatched to any gene: 8. The CDR3 sequence: CASSPSTGRSTDTQYF. The CDR3 bases are TGTGCCAGCAGTCCGTCGACAGGGCGAAGCACAGATACGCAGTATTTT.

The table lists this clonotype with a few counts. The chain combines TRBV7-2 with TRBJ1-1; TRBD1 is a possible D gene (5 bases). The CDR3 contains 14 residues. The V gene's germline CDR1 is SGHTA and CDR2 FQGNSA. The V end lost 7 bases, the J end lost 0 bases, and 12 bases lay between the germline ends. The CDR3 reads CASTLGALNTEAFF. In DNA form, the CDR3 reads TGTGCCAGCACCCTCGGGGCCTTGAACACTGAAGCTTTCTTT. Based on the CDR3 plus reference TRBV7-2 and TRBJ1-1, the full variable domain is GAGVSQSPSNKVTEKGKDVELRCDPISGHTALYWYRQSLGQGLEFLIYFQGNSAPDKSGLPSDRFSAERTGGSVSTLTIQRTQQEDSAVYLCASTLGALNTEAFFGQGTRLTVV.

The rearrangement uses TRBV10-2 and TRBJ2-3, with 7 bases lining up with TRBD2. Trimming at V came to 7 bases and at J to 2 bases, leaving 6 bases not matched to a gene. This CDR3 contains 14 residues. Looked up from germline, CDR1 is WSHSY and CDR2 is SAAADI. The CDR3 nucleotides read TGCGCCAGCACCTCGACTAGCTCCACAGATACGCAGTATTTT. Translating gives CASTSTSSTDTQYF.

This clonotype showed up just a few times. The chain recombines TRBV20-1 with TRBJ1-5; perhaps TRBD1 as D (6 bases). V was pared by 0 bases and J by 6 bases, with 15 bases between. This CDR3 is 15 amino acids long. Germline V lookup: CDR1 DFQATT, CDR2 SNEGSKA (reference sequence). CDR3 amino acids: CSAREGSGERQPQHF. As DNA, the CDR3 is TGCAGTGCTAGAGAAGGTTCAGGGGAGCGTCAGCCCCAGCATTTT.

This clonotype was counted at least ten times. The chain combines TRBV5-1 with TRBJ1-1, with TRBD1 identical over 8 bases. J gave up 5 bases and V 2 bases, and 5 bases lay outside the gene matches. The germline V gene encodes CDR1 SGHRS and CDR2 YFSETQ. The CDR3 length is 14 residues. CDR3 residues: CASSLNRGSTEAFF. The CDR3 bases are TGCGCCAGCAGCTTAAACAGGGGGAGTACTGAAGCTTTCTTT.

This clonotype was recorded a few times. J is TRBJ2-1 and V is TRBV11-2, with 10 bases lining up with TRBD2. The germline gives CDR1 SGHAT, CDR2 FQNNGV. The V segment lost 2 bases and the J segment 0 bases; nucleotides outside the gene matches: 7. The length of the CDR3 is 18 residues. The CDR3 DNA is TGTGCCAGCAGCTTAACTCTCCTAGCGGGAGTCTCCTACAATGAGCAGTTCTTC. Translating gives CASSLTLLAGVSYNEQFF. The whole variable domain, remainder taken from reference TRBV11-2 and TRBJ2-1, is EAGVAQSPRYKIIEKRQSVAFWCNPISGHATLYWYQQILGQGPKLLIQFQNNGVVDDSQLPKDRFSAERLKGVDSTLKIQPAKLEDSAVYLCASSLTLLAGVSYNEQFFGPGTRLTVL.

This clonotype was seen ten or more times. This rearrangement joins TRBV5-1 to TRBJ1-1, with no clear D. The V end was cut by 2 bases, the J end by 1 base, with 6 bases between. Germline-derived CDR1 and CDR2 are SGHRS and YFSETQ. The CDR3 loop spans 13 amino acids. CDR3 in DNA: TGCGCCAGCAGCTTAAACACGAACACTGAAGCTTTCTTT. Translated, it gives CASSLNTNTEAFF. Using reference TRBV5-1 and TRBJ1-1 for the parts outside the CDR3, the full variable domain is KAGVTQTPRYLIKTRGQQVTLSCSPISGHRSVSWYQQTPGQGLQFLFEYFSETQRNKGNFPGRFSGRQFSNSRSEMNVSTLELGDSALYLCASSLNTNTEAFFGQGTRLTVV.